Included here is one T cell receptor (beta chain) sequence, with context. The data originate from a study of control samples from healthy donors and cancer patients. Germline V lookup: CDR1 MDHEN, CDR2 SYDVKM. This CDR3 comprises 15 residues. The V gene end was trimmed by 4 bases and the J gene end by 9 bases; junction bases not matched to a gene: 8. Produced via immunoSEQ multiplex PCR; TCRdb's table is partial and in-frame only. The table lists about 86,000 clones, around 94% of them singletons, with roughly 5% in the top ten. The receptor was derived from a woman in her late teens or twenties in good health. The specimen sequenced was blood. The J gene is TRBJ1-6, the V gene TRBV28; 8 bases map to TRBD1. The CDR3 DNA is TGTGCCAGCAGTTCCCCGGGGACAGGTCGTTCACCCCTCCACTTT. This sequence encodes CASSSPGTGRSPLHF.